A single sample is the source of the 25 T cell receptor beta chains below, sequenced in a study of blood T cell repertoires in COVID-19. TCRdb's table, derived via immunoSEQ multiplex PCR, lists solely in-frame clones and lacks some. In the table there are around 68,000 clones, about nine tenths of which are singletons. Sequenced material: peripheral blood. Every receptor here comes from a woman in her forties or fifties with acute or convalescent COVID-19.

The V call is TRBV6-5, the J call TRBJ2-1; TRBD2 is a possible D gene (5 bases). Looked up from germline, CDR1 is MNHEY and CDR2 is SVGAGI. V was trimmed by 6 bases and J by 12 bases, leaving 12 bases between them. The CDR3 length is 11 residues. The CDR3 protein is CASREARVQFF. The CDR3 DNA reads as TGTGCCAGCAGGGAGGCGCGCGTGCAGTTCTTC.

The chain joins TRBV6-6 to TRBJ2-1; TRBD2 aligns across 8 bases. This CDR3 has 14 amino acids. Germline CDR1 is MNHNY and CDR2 is SVGAGI (reference sequence). With 6 bases clipped from V and 8 bases from J, the junction kept 9 bases outside the gene matches. The CDR3 is CASRESAGADEQFF. The CDR3 bases are TGTGCCAGCAGGGAGTCAGCGGGAGCTGATGAGCAGTTCTTC.

The sample holds a few counts of this clone. J is TRBJ1-1 and V is TRBV9, with D tentatively TRBD1 (5 bases). In germline, CDR1 is SGDLS, CDR2 YYNGEE. This CDR3 region has 17 residues. The V end lost 0 bases, the J end lost 0 bases, and 15 bases lay between the germline ends. CDR3 bases: TGTGCCAGCAGCGTAGGCAGGGATTTTATGTTGAACACTGAAGCTTTCTTT. Translating gives CASSVGRDFMLNTEAFF.

CDR3 bases: TGCGCCAGCAGCTTGCAGGGGCCCGGAGGCACTGAAGCTTTCTTT. It is translated as CASSLQGPGGTEAFF. V usage is TRBV5-1 and J usage is TRBJ1-1; D perhaps matches TRBD1 (6 bases). V lost 1 base, J lost 4 bases, and 14 bases lay in between. CDR3 length equals 15 residues. CDR1 and CDR2 (germline): SGHRS, YFSETQ. Drawing the rest from reference TRBV5-1 and TRBJ1-1, the complete variable domain is KAGVTQTPRYLIKTRGQQVTLSCSPISGHRSVSWYQQTPGQGLQFLFEYFSETQRNKGNFPGRFSGRQFSNSRSEMNVSTLELGDSALYLCASSLQGPGGTEAFFGQGTRLTVV.

The rearrangement links TRBV5-1 to TRBJ2-5; 10 nucleotides line up with TRBD2. The CDR3 is 15 residues long. V lost 2 bases, J lost 2 bases, and 3 bases stayed unmatched. Germline values: CDR1 SGHRS, CDR2 YFSETQ. CDR3 DNA: TGCGCCAGCAGCTTAATGACTAGCGGGCAAGAGACCCAGTACTTC. Protein product: CASSLMTSGQETQYF.

The chain has TRBV9 and TRBJ2-5; 11 bases are shared with TRBD2. The CDR3 spans 17 residues. CDR1 is SGDLS, CDR2 YYNGEE, per germline. V was clipped by 2 bases and J by 1 base; unmatched bases: 7. The CDR3 region has the DNA TGTGCCAGCAGCGTCGGAGGGACTAGCGGACCCCAAGAGACCCAGTACTTC. It is translated as CASSVGGTSGPQETQYF.

The V call is TRBV7-9, the J call TRBJ1-1; 9 nucleotides match TRBD1. This CDR3 is built from 15 residues. The germline V gene has CDR1 SEHNR and CDR2 FQNEAQ (reference sequence). V lost 2 bases and J lost 7; bases outside the gene matches: 8. CDR3 sequence reads: CASSLLTGGVSEAFF. The DNA for the CDR3 is TGTGCCAGCAGCTTATTAACAGGGGGCGTGAGTGAAGCTTTCTTT.

The chain combines TRBV10-3 with TRBJ1-2; D perhaps matches TRBD1 (5 bases). The CDR3 spans 14 residues. Between the trimmed V and J ends, which lost 0 bases and 8 bases, there was a span of 13 bases. The germline gives CDR1 ENHRY, CDR2 SYGVKD. CDR3 residues: CAISESFGAGGYTF. The DNA of the CDR3 is TGTGCCATCAGTGAGTCGTTTGGGGCGGGAGGCTACACCTTC.

The chain has TRBV5-1 and TRBJ2-2, with 11 bases matching TRBD1. This CDR3 is 15 amino acids long. Germline assignment: CDR1 SGHRS and CDR2 YFSETQ. The junction had 2 bases not matched to a gene; V was cut back by 4 bases and J by 3 bases. CDR3: CASSRDRGYTGELFF. CDR3 DNA sequence: TGCGCCAGCAGCCGGGACAGGGGGTACACCGGGGAGCTGTTTTTT. Based on the CDR3 plus reference TRBV5-1 and TRBJ2-2, the full variable domain is KAGVTQTPRYLIKTRGQQVTLSCSPISGHRSVSWYQQTPGQGLQFLFEYFSETQRNKGNFPGRFSGRQFSNSRSEMNVSTLELGDSALYLCASSRDRGYTGELFFGEGSRLTVL.

The chain carries TRBV19 and TRBJ1-3; D remains unclear. The germline V gene encodes CDR1 LNHDA and CDR2 SQIVND (reference sequence). CDR3 size: 14 residues. The ends were cut back, 2 bases at V and 0 bases at J, with 5 bases in the middle. The CDR3: CASSISSSGNTIYF. CDR3 sequence (DNA): TGTGCCAGTAGTATATCGAGCTCTGGAAACACCATATATTTT. The full variable domain, its missing parts supplied by reference TRBV19 and TRBJ1-3, is DGGITQSPKYLFRKEGQNVTLSCEQNLNHDAMYWYRQDPGQGLRLIYYSQIVNDFQKGDIAEGYSVSREKKESFPLTVTSAQKNPTAFYLCASSISSSGNTIYFGEGSWLTVV.

This chain connects TRBV15 to TRBJ1-1; maybe TRBD1 (6 bases). The CDR3 loop spans 15 amino acids. From germline, CDR1 is LNHNV and CDR2 YYDKDF (reference sequence). V shed 5 bases and J shed 0 bases, with 13 bases lying between them. The CDR3, as DNA: TGTGCCACCAGCCCACGGGGGGGGCTGAACACTGAAGCTTTCTTT. This translates into CATSPRGGLNTEAFF.

V and J are TRBV7-3 and TRBJ2-2; the match to TRBD1 covers 8 bases. V lost 1 base and J lost 7; bases outside the gene matches: 8. The CDR3 has 16 amino acids. The germline V gene has CDR1 SGHTA and CDR2 FQGTGA. This CDR3 reads CASSLIGTGMGGELFF. In nucleotides, the CDR3 is TGTGCCAGCAGCTTAATCGGGACAGGCATGGGCGGGGAGCTGTTTTTT.

The chain carries TRBV14 and TRBJ1-3; D remains unclear. V lost 4 bases to trimming and J lost 0 bases, with 13 bases between them. Germline V gene data show CDR1 as SGHDN and CDR2 as FVKESK. The CDR3 contains 16 residues. CDR3 sequence reads: CASSLTLGVSGNTIYF. In DNA form, the CDR3 reads TGTGCCAGCAGCCTCACCTTGGGCGTCTCTGGAAACACCATATATTTT.

J is TRBJ1-5 and V is TRBV5-8, with a possible D match to TRBD1 (5 bases). V lost 4 bases, J lost 7 bases, and 15 bases lay in between. Germline V gene data show CDR1 as SGHTS and CDR2 as YDEGEE. CDR3 size: 14 residues. In DNA form, the CDR3 reads TGTGCCAGCAGCCCCGCGGGGACGAGGCAGCCCCAGCATTTT. It translates to CASSPAGTRQPQHF.

The genes are TRBV20-1 and TRBJ1-2; D unresolved. With 6 bases removed from V and 1 base from J, the gap between germline ends came to 6 bases. The CDR3 runs to 11 residues. The germline V gene has CDR1 DFQATT and CDR2 SNEGSKA (reference sequence). The CDR3 is CSAGDNYGYTF. CDR3 nucleotides: TGCAGTGCCGGGGATAACTATGGCTACACCTTC.

This clone was found a few times. The gene calls are TRBV4-2 and TRBJ2-5, with D possibly TRBD1 on 6 matching bases. The CDR3 consists of 15 residues. Germline assignment: CDR1 LGHNA and CDR2 YNFKEQ. V was clipped by 0 bases and J by 5 bases, with 13 bases between them. The CDR3 loop is CASSQEARGFETQYF. In DNA form, the CDR3 reads TGTGCCAGCAGCCAAGAAGCCAGGGGTTTTGAGACCCAGTACTTC.

V usage is TRBV6-5 and J usage is TRBJ1-4, with D hard to call. This CDR3 spans 15 amino acids. CDR1 MNHEY and CDR2 SVGAGI come from the germline V gene. The germline V and J ends were trimmed by 6 bases and 8 bases, with 19 bases remaining between them. This CDR3 is CASRPWEGREEKLFF. As DNA, the CDR3 is TGTGCCAGCAGGCCTTGGGAGGGTCGGGAAGAAAAACTGTTTTTT.

The chain couples TRBV9 to TRBJ2-1; a possible D gene is TRBD2 (6 bases). The germline gives CDR1 SGDLS, CDR2 YYNGEE. CDR3 length: 16 residues. With 4 bases removed from V and 8 bases from J, the gap between germline ends came to 22 bases. The DNA for the CDR3 is TGTGCCAGCAGCCCCCGGGGAGGCCTAGGCAGGTATGAGCAGTTCTTC. Its translation: CASSPRGGLGRYEQFF.

The J gene is TRBJ1-5, the V gene TRBV19, with 8 bases aligning to TRBD1. The V gene end was trimmed by 1 base and the J gene end by 5 bases; junction bases not matched to a gene: 4. The CDR3 covers 15 residues. The germline V gene encodes CDR1 LNHDA and CDR2 SQIVND (reference sequence). CDR3 region: CASSIGGQGHQPQHF. The CDR3 bases are TGTGCCAGTAGTATAGGAGGACAGGGACATCAGCCCCAGCATTTT.

V gene TRBV29-1 combines with J gene TRBJ2-5; TRBD1 matches at 8 bases. Germline CDR1 SQVTM, CDR2 ANQGSEA. The trim removed 0 bases at V and 0 bases at J, leaving 6 bases unmatched. CDR3 size: 16 residues. The chain's CDR3 is CSVEDRNRGYQETQYF. In DNA form, the CDR3 reads TGCAGCGTTGAAGATAGGAACAGGGGGTACCAAGAGACCCAGTACTTC.

The genes are TRBV2 and TRBJ1-2; 8 bases match TRBD1. V dropped 5 bases and J dropped 7; count of bases not matched to a gene: 9. The CDR3 spans 14 residues. Germline lookup yields CDR1 SNHLY and CDR2 FYNNEI. The CDR3 DNA reads TGTGCCAGCAGTTCAAGGACAGGGCGATCTGGCTACACCTTC. Protein: CASSSRTGRSGYTF.

CDR3 DNA: TGCGCCAGCAGCCTCGTAGCAGCGGGGGGGTACAATGAGCAGTTCTTC. It codes for CASSLVAAGGYNEQFF. The J gene is TRBJ2-1, the V gene TRBV5-1, with 10 bases that match TRBD2. CDR3 length: 16 amino acids. CDR1 is SGHRS, CDR2 YFSETQ, per germline. V dropped 4 bases and J dropped 4; count of bases not matched to a gene: 8.

The chain has TRBV18 and TRBJ1-1, with TRBD1 matching 8 bases. J gave up 1 base and V 1 base, and 2 bases lay outside the gene matches. The CDR3 has 15 amino acids. The germline CDR1 and CDR2 sequences are KGHSH and LQKENI. Here the CDR3 reads CASSPRQGRNTEAFF. CDR3 DNA: TGTGCCAGCTCACCACGACAGGGGAGGAACACTGAAGCTTTCTTT.

The V call is TRBV27, the J call TRBJ1-5; TRBD1 matches at 8 bases. J lost 2 bases, V lost 6 bases, and 12 bases had no gene match. CDR3 length: 17 amino acids. Looked up from germline, CDR1 is MNHEY and CDR2 is SMNVEV (reference sequence). Here the CDR3 DNA reads TGTGCCAGCAGCCCGAATCAGGGGGCCCGACGCAATCAGCCCCAGCATTTT. This encodes CASSPNQGARRNQPQHF.

This chain links TRBV4-1 with TRBJ1-3; D unclear. CDR1 is MGHRA and CDR2 is YSYEKL in the germline V gene. The CDR3 has 15 residues. The V and J ends lost 1 base and 0 bases respectively, with 7 bases between them. CDR3 DNA sequence: TGCGCCAGCAGCCAAGTATCCCTCTCTGGAAACACCATATATTTT. Translating it yields CASSQVSLSGNTIYF.